This entry lists 7 T cell receptor beta chains sequenced from one sample in a study of shared clonotypes between healthy human individuals. Sequencing was performed with immunoSEQ multiplex PCR; in TCRdb, only in-frame clones are kept and a portion is missing. The table lists approximately 2.5 million clones, just over 90% of them singletons. The specimen was naive CD4+ T cells sorted from blood. The sample's subset: CD45RA+ positively selected. These receptors came from a man between 18 and 29 years old in good health.

The rearrangement joins TRBV19 to TRBJ1-5, with no clear D. Trimming took 3 bases from V and 5 from J, leaving 11 bases between them. CDR3 length equals 14 residues. Germline V gene data show CDR1 as LNHDA and CDR2 as SQIVND (reference sequence). The CDR3 bases are TGTGCCAGTAGTATCACCGTATCCGATCAGCCCCAGCATTTT. The encoded protein is CASSITVSDQPQHF.

The V gene is TRBV2, the J gene TRBJ2-4; TRBD2 matches 7 bases. The CDR3 extends over 12 amino acids. Trimming took 11 bases from V and 6 from J; bases not matched to a gene: 7. Germline loops: CDR1 SNHLY, CDR2 FYNNEI. In DNA, the CDR3 is TGTGCCTCCCGGGGGGATACAAACATTCAGTACTTC. Its protein is CASRGDTNIQYF.

V is TRBV6-6 and J is TRBJ1-6; 7 bases agree with TRBD1. The length of the CDR3 is 14 residues. Germline trimming cut 5 bases from V and 7 bases from J; bases unmatched to any gene: 5. Per germline, CDR1 MNHNY and CDR2 SVGAGI (reference sequence). Here the CDR3 reads CASSMTGQNSPLHF. CDR3 coding DNA: TGTGCCAGCAGTATGACAGGGCAAAATTCACCCCTCCACTTT.

V gene TRBV10-3 combines with J gene TRBJ2-5; D is perhaps TRBD2 (7 bases). The CDR3 spans 14 residues. Between the trimmed V and J ends, which lost 9 bases and 2 bases, there was a span of 16 bases. The germline V gene has CDR1 ENHRY and CDR2 SYGVKD. CDR3 protein: CAIKGGQGQETQYF. As DNA, the CDR3 is TGTGCCATTAAGGGGGGGCAGGGGCAAGAGACCCAGTACTTC.

V and J are TRBV6-5 and TRBJ2-5; TRBD1 matches 7 bases. Germline lookup yields CDR1 MNHEY and CDR2 SVGAGI. The CDR3 has 13 residues. V lost 6 bases and J lost 7; bases outside the gene matches: 8. The CDR3 loop reads CASSPGTALTQYF. As DNA, the CDR3 is TGTGCCAGCAGCCCGGGGACAGCGTTGACCCAGTACTTC.

The CDR3 here is CAISLQGANSPLHF. CDR3 sequence (DNA): TGTGCCATCAGCCTACAGGGAGCGAATTCACCCCTCCACTTT. The rearrangement uses TRBV10-3 and TRBJ1-6; D might be TRBD1 (6 bases). V gave up 6 bases and J gave up 7 bases, with 13 bases separating them. The germline V gene has CDR1 ENHRY and CDR2 SYGVKD. The CDR3 has 14 residues.

As regards this clone: The conserved closing phenylalanine or tryptophan is absent in this CDR3, likely reflecting a read error. It is unclear where the CDR3 begins or ends on the DNA, so no DNA is shown, and the CDR3 is as TCRdb lists it. The rearrangement uses TRBV5-3 and TRBJ2-3. Being an ORF, TRBV5-3 has a function that is uncertain. The CDR3 is 9 residues long, counting both termini. CDR3 sequence reads: CARSLLGLV.